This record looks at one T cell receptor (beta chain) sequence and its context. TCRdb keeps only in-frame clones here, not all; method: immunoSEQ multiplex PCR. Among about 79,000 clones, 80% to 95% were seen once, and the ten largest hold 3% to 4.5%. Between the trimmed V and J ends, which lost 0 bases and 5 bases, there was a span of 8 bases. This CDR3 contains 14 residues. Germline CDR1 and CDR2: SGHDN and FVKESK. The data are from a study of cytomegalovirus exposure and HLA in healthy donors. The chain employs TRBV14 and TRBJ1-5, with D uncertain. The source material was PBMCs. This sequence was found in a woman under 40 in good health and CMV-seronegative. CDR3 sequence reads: CASSQDAGDQPQHF. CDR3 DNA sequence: TGTGCCAGCAGCCAAGACGCCGGGGATCAGCCCCAGCATTTT.